Below, 23 T cell receptor beta chains from the same sample are listed, as sequenced in a study of T cell repertoires in cytomegalovirus infection. TCRdb reanalysed the reads using MiXCR and keeps one entry per CDR3 protein. Of approximately 390,000 distinct CDR3 sequences listed, about a third are singletons. What these receptors recognize is not known. The specimen was cultured PBMCs, collected from culture after CMV antigen stimulation. These receptors were taken from a human donor in good health (CMV status not recorded). Some clones in this sample may be carry-over from other donors' samples.

In its sample, this clonotype was seen a few times. The chain employs TRBV10-3 and TRBJ2-7, with a possible D match to TRBD2 (6 bases). This CDR3 is 16 amino acids long. V dropped 5 bases and J dropped 2 bases, with 19 bases sitting between them. Per germline, CDR1 ENHRY and CDR2 SYGVKD. The CDR3 coding sequence is TGTGCCATCAGTAGGGGTAGCGGTTTGGTTGCCTACGAGCAGTACTTC. As protein: CAISRGSGLVAYEQYF.

This chain joins TRBV4-3 and TRBJ1-5; D is undetermined. CDR1 is LGHNA, CDR2 YSLEER, per germline. Trimming left V 1 base short and J 7 bases short, with 11 bases between. This CDR3 spans 14 amino acids. Written as DNA, the CDR3 is TGCGCCAGCAGCCAAGGAATAGGGAAACAGCCCCAGCATTTT. Residues: CASSQGIGKQPQHF.

The J gene is TRBJ2-3, the V gene TRBV20-1; 13 positions match TRBD2. J gave up 6 bases and V 5 bases, and 8 bases lay outside the gene matches. The CDR3 is 15 residues long. Germline-derived CDR1 and CDR2 are DFQATT and SNEGSKA (reference sequence). The chain's CDR3 is CSALRTSGRSDTQYF. In DNA form, the CDR3 reads TGCAGTGCTTTACGGACTAGCGGGAGATCGGATACGCAGTATTTT.

This clonotype was recorded many times. The rearrangement links TRBV7-2 to TRBJ1-2; D is possibly TRBD1 (5 bases). This CDR3 has 15 amino acids. Germline CDR1 SGHTA, CDR2 FQGNSA. The ends were cut back, 4 bases at V and 6 bases at J, with 18 bases in the middle. The CDR3 nucleotides are TGTGCCAGCAGCTACCGGACACCACAAGCACATGGCTACACCTTC. Amino acids: CASSYRTPQAHGYTF.

The CDR3 region is CASSDRTGLAGNTGELFF. CDR3 in DNA: TGTGCCAGCAGCGATCGAACGGGACTAGCGGGAAACACCGGGGAGCTGTTTTTT. The chain uses TRBV7-9 and TRBJ2-2, with 13 positions matching TRBD2. The CDR3 sequence is 18 residues long. Germline V gene sequence: CDR1 SEHNR, CDR2 FQNEAQ (reference sequence). The V and J ends lost 5 bases and 2 bases, in that order; junction bases with no gene match: 8.

There are many counts of this clonotype. V usage is TRBV28 and J usage is TRBJ2-7; D is undetermined. Germline CDR1 reads MDHEN; CDR2 reads SYDVKM. The germline V and J ends were trimmed by 2 bases and 3 bases, with 8 bases remaining between them. The CDR3 consists of 13 residues. CDR3 DNA sequence: TGTGCCAGCAGTTTAGGTCAGGACTACGAGCAGTACTTC. This codes for CASSLGQDYEQYF.

This clonotype has just a few counts. The rearrangement joins TRBV5-6 to TRBJ2-2, with 14 bases fitting TRBD2. With 4 bases clipped from V and 7 bases from J, the junction kept 6 bases outside the gene matches. CDR3 length: 16 residues. The germline V gene has CDR1 SGHDT and CDR2 YYEEEE. The CDR3 sequence is CASSTGLAGANGELFF. The CDR3 coding sequence is TGTGCCAGCAGCACGGGACTAGCGGGAGCGAACGGGGAGCTGTTTTTT.

The V gene is TRBV7-2, the J gene TRBJ2-7; D is perhaps TRBD1 (5 bases). The CDR3 spans 13 residues. Between the trimmed V and J ends, which lost 5 bases and 5 bases, there was a span of 13 bases. The germline CDR1 and CDR2 sequences are SGHTA and FQGNSA. CDR3 residues: CASSKTLGDEQYF. As DNA, the CDR3 is TGTGCCAGCAGCAAAACGCTAGGGGACGAGCAGTACTTC.

This clonotype was picked up many times. This rearrangement joins TRBV28 to TRBJ2-2, with D tentatively TRBD1 (5 bases). V was clipped by 3 bases and J by 8 bases, with 13 bases between them. Per germline, CDR1 MDHEN and CDR2 SYDVKM. This CDR3 comprises 14 residues. The CDR3 DNA sequence: TGTGCCAGCAGTTTTCTGGGGCAGTCAGGGGAGCTGTTTTTT. Amino acids: CASSFLGQSGELFF.

This clonotype came up a few times. V is TRBV4-1 and J is TRBJ1-2, with 7 positions matching TRBD1. V lost 0 bases and J lost 8; bases outside the gene matches: 3. This CDR3 has 13 amino acids. Germline CDR1 is MGHRA and CDR2 is YSYEKL. CDR3 in amino acids: CASSQDPGQGYTF. The CDR3 coding sequence is TGCGCCAGCAGCCAAGATCCGGGACAGGGCTACACCTTC.

A note on this clonotype: One junction end disagrees with the germline gene, perhaps due to a read error. The V gene is TRBV2, the J gene TRBJ2-7; the D is unclear. The CDR3 has 14 amino acids. Germline V gene sequence: CDR1 SNHLY, CDR2 FYNNEI. The CDR3 sequence is CASSASRLSSEQYF. CDR3 coding DNA: TGTGCCAGCAGTGCGAGTCGGCTTTCCTCCGAGCAGTACTTC.

The chain couples TRBV7-8 to TRBJ2-3; a weak D match, TRBD2 (6 bases). V lost 5 bases and J 0 bases, leaving 12 bases between the germline ends. CDR1 is SGHVS, CDR2 FQNEAQ, per germline. This CDR3 is built from 15 residues. The CDR3 bases are TGTGCCAGCAGCCCTTGGAGGGCGAGCACAGATACGCAGTATTTT. It codes for CASSPWRASTDTQYF.

The rearrangement uses TRBV20-1 and TRBJ2-1; 10 bases fit TRBD2. The CDR3 length is 16 residues. Trimming cost V 5 bases and J 7 bases; bases outside gene matches: 14. Germline loops: CDR1 DFQATT, CDR2 SNEGSKA (reference sequence). CDR3 DNA: TGCAGTGCTGCGACTAGCGGGCCTTCCCCGGGGAATGAGCAGTTCTTC. Amino acid sequence: CSAATSGPSPGNEQFF.

CDR3 bases: TGTGCCAGCAGCTTAGTGGGAGCGGGAGGGATCACCGGGGAGCTGTTTTTT. Its protein is CASSLVGAGGITGELFF. The chain combines TRBV7-2 with TRBJ2-2; 10 bases match TRBD2. J gave up 4 bases and V 1 base, and 6 bases lay outside the gene matches. The CDR3 loop spans 17 amino acids. The germline gives CDR1 SGHTA, CDR2 FQGNSA.

The chain couples TRBV10-3 to TRBJ2-5; 11 positions agree with TRBD2. The CDR3 runs 16 residues. The J segment lost 2 bases and the V segment lost 8 bases, leaving 10 bases of the junction unmatched. CDR1 and CDR2 from the germline V gene are ENHRY and SYGVKD. The DNA of the CDR3 is TGTGCCATCCGAGTATTCCTAGCGGGAGGACAAGAGACCCAGTACTTC. Residues: CAIRVFLAGGQETQYF.

Of note for this clonotype: This may be a read error: a much more frequent sequence differs by one nucleotide. This sequence joins TRBV20-1 and TRBJ2-1, with TRBD2 matching over 10 bases. V was clipped by 4 bases and J by 0 bases; unmatched bases: 12. CDR1 is DFQATT, CDR2 SNEGSKA, per germline (reference sequence). This CDR3 spans 18 amino acids. The CDR3 reads CSAKSGLAVHYSYNEQFF. The CDR3 coding sequence is TGCAGTGCTAAGAGCGGACTAGCGGTCCATTACTCCTACAATGAGCAGTTCTTC.

This clonotype was counted a few times. This rearrangement joins TRBV7-6 to TRBJ2-7; possible D gene TRBD1, 6 bases. The CDR3 is 15 amino acids. V lost 5 bases to trimming and J lost 3 bases, with 17 bases between them. Germline CDR1 is SGHVS and CDR2 is FNYEAQ. Written as DNA, the CDR3 is TGTGCCAGCAGCACCGACCGGGACACGCTCTACGAGCAGTACTTC. Protein sequence: CASSTDRDTLYEQYF. Drawing the rest from reference TRBV7-6 and TRBJ2-7, the complete variable domain is GAGVSQSPRYKVTKRGQDVALRCDPISGHVSLYWYRQALGQGPEFLTYFNYEAQQDKSGLPNDRFSAERPEGSISTLTIQRTEQRDSAMYRCASSTDRDTLYEQYFGPGTRLTVT.

V gene TRBV9 combines with J gene TRBJ2-1; 7 bases match TRBD1. The germline CDR1 and CDR2 sequences are SGDLS and YYNGEE. The CDR3 runs 14 residues. Losses at the gene ends were 4 bases for V and 8 bases for J; bases not matched to a gene: 9. The CDR3 is CASSPPLGGDEQFF. CDR3 DNA: TGTGCCAGCAGCCCACCCCTAGGGGGCGATGAGCAGTTCTTC.

CDR3: CASSQDSGRADTQYF. CDR3 DNA sequence: TGCGCCAGCAGCCAAGATAGCGGGAGAGCAGATACGCAGTATTTT. The chain carries TRBV4-1 and TRBJ2-3, with 9 bases aligning to TRBD2. This CDR3 region has 15 residues. The junction had 2 bases not matched to a gene; V was cut back by 0 bases and J by 4 bases. CDR1 is MGHRA, CDR2 YSYEKL, per germline.

The gene calls are TRBV7-2 and TRBJ2-5; 7 bases map to TRBD1. The germline V gene encodes CDR1 SGHTA and CDR2 FQGNSA. CDR3 length equals 13 residues. V trimming: 4 bases; J trimming: 4 bases; junction bases outside the gene matches: 3. The CDR3 reads CASSYNRGETQYF. CDR3 DNA: TGTGCCAGCAGCTACAACAGGGGAGAGACCCAGTACTTC.

This clonotype came up many times. CDR3 amino acids: CASSFGLAGRETQYF. The CDR3 DNA reads TGTGCCAGCAGCTTCGGACTAGCGGGAAGGGAGACCCAGTACTTC. The chain employs TRBV7-2 and TRBJ2-5; TRBD2 matches 12 bases. CDR3 length: 15 amino acids. Germline V gene data show CDR1 as SGHTA and CDR2 as FQGNSA. The junction had 4 bases not matched to a gene; V was cut back by 3 bases and J by 5 bases.

This chain uses TRBV20-1 with TRBJ2-7; possibly TRBD1 or TRBD2 for D (5 bases each). The germline V gene encodes CDR1 DFQATT and CDR2 SNEGSKA (reference sequence). The CDR3 is 17 residues long. V was pared by 0 bases and J by 0 bases, with 18 bases between. CDR3 coding DNA: TGCAGTGCTAGAGATTTCCTCGGGACGCAGGTCTCCTACGAGCAGTACTTC. As protein: CSARDFLGTQVSYEQYF.

This sequence joins TRBV7-9 and TRBJ2-1; the D gene is possibly TRBD2 (5 bases). This CDR3 spans 14 amino acids. Germline V gene lookup returns CDR1 SEHNR and CDR2 FQNEAQ (reference sequence). The ends were cut back, 1 base at V and 6 bases at J, with 10 bases in the middle. The CDR3 here is CASSLGPGSNEQFF. The CDR3 DNA reads as TGTGCCAGCAGCTTAGGGCCGGGATCCAATGAGCAGTTCTTC.